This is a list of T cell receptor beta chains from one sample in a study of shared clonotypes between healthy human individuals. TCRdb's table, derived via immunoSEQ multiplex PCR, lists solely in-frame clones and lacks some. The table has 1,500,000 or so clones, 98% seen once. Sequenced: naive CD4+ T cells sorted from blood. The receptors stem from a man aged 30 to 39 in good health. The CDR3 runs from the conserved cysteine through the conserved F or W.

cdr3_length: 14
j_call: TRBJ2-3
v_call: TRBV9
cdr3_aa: CASSLGVASSAQYF

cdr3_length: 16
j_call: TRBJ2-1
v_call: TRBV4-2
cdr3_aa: CASSQATVTSYNEQFF

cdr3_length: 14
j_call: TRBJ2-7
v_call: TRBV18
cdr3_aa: CASSPASRGSEQYF

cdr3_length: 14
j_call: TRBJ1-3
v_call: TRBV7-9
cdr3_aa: CASSLEFYGNTIYF

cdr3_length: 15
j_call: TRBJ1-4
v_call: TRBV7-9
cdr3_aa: CASSLASGADEKLFF

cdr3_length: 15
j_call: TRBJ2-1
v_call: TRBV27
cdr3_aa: CASSLRLADYNEQFF

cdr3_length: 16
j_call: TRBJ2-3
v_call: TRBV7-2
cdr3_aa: CASSPRTSGRTNTQYF

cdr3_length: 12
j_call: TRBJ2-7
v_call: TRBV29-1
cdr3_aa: CSVGPGIYEQYF

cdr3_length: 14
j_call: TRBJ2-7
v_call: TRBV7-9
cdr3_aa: CASSLRGVTYEQYF

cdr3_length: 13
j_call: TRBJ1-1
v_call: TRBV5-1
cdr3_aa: CASSIRGNTEAFF

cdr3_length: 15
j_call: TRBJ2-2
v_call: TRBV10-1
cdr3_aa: CASSESIRHTGELFF

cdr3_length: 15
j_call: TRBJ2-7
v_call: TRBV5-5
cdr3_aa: CASSLSTLTVHEQYF

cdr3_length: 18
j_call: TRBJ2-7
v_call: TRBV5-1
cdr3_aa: CASSLVGGPSTFQYEQYF

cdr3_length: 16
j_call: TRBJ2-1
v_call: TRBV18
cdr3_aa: CASSPLSTSWGNEQFF

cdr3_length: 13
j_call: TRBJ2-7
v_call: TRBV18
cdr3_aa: CASSPPGTYEQYF

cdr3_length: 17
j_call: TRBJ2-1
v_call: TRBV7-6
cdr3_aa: CASRGTSGSSSYNEQFF

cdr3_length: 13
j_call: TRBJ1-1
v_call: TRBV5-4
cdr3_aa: CASSFQPFTEAFF

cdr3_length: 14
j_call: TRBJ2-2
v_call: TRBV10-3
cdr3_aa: CAIKYTGSTGELFF

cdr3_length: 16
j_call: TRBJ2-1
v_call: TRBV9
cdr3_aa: CASSVARGLSYNEQFF

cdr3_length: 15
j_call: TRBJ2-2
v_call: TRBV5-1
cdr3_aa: CASSSRDSYTGELFF

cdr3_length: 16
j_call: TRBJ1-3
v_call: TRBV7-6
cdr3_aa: CASSLAIQSSGNTIYF

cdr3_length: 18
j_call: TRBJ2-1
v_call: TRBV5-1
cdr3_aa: CASSPGGASGGYHNEQFF

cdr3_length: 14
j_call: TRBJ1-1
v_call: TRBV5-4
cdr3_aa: CASSLDRVATEAFF

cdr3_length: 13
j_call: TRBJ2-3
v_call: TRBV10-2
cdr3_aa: CATALSRTDTQYF

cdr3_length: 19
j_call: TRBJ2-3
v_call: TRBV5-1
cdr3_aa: CASSSGLAGTPENTDTQYF

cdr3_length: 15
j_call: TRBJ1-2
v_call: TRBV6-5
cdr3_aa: CASRPQGALGYGYTF

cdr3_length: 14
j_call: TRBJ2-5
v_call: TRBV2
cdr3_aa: CASSDRRGQETQYF

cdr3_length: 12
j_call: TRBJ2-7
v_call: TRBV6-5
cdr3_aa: CASRTGSYEQYF

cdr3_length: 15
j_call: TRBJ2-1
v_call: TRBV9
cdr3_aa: CASSVDASGWYEQFF

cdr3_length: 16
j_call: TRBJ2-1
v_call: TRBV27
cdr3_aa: CASSLSWASGSNEQFF

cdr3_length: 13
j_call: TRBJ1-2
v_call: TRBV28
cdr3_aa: CASSLRVNYGYTF

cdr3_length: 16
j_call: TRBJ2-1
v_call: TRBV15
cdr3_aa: CATSSRGGSSYNEQFF

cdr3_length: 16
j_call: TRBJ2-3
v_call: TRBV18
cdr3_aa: CASSPISLVATDTQYF

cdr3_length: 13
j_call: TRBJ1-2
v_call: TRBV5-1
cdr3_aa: CASSLAGDYGYTF

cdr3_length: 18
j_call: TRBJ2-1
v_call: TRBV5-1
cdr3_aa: CASSTYTSGIVSYNEQFF

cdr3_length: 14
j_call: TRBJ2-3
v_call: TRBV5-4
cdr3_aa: CASSLTGSTDTQYF

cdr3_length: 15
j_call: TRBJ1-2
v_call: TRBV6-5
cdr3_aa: CASSYGGPHNYGYTF

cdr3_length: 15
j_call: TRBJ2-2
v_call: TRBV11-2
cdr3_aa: CASSARDRNTGELFF

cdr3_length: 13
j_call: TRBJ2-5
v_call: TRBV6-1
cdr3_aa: CASSEVGQETQYF

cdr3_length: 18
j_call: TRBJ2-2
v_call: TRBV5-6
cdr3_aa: CASSLVLEGLAGVGELFF

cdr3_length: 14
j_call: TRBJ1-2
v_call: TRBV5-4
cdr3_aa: CASSLYVSNYGYTF

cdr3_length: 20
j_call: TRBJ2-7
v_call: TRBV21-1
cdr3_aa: CASSTMVGLAGGTGAYEQYF

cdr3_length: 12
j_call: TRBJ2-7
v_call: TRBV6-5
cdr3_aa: CATQTGAYEQYF

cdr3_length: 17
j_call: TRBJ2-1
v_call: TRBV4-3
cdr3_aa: CASSQLARGRTYNEQFF

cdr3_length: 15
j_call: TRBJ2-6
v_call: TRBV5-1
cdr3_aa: CASSLGSSGANVLTF

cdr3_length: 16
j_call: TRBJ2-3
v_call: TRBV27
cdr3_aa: CASFAWATARPDTQYF

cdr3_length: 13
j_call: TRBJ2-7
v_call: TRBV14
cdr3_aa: CASSRAPNSEQYF

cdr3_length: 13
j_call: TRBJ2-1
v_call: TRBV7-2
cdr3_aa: CASSLVFGVEQFF

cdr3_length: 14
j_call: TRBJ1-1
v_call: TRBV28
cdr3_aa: CASSEAKLNTEAFF

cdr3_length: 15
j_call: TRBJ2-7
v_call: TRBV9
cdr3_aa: CASSVNPLFSYEQYF

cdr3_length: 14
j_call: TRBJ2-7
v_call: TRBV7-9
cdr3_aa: CASSLATGTYEQYF

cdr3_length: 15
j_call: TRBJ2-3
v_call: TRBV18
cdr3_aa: CASSPPGQSTDTQYF

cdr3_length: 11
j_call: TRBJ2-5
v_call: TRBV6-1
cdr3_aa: CASSPGRTQYF

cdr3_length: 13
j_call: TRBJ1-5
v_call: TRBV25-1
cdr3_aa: CASSEPGDQPQHF

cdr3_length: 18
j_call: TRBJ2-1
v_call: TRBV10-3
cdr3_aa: CAISDKGLTSGLGDEQFF